Below are 18 T cell receptor beta chains sequenced from a single sample in a study of cytomegalovirus exposure and HLA in healthy donors. The PCR was carried out with 60 Vbeta primers and 13 Jbeta primers. The method was immunoSEQ multiplex PCR; TCRdb's version includes in-frame clones alone and lacks a portion of them. Of 150,000 to 250,000 clones listed, 75% to 90% are singletons. Material for sequencing was PBMCs. The receptors stem from a woman aged 45-59 years in good health and CMV-seropositive.

This clone was seen a single time. The J gene is TRBJ2-7, the V gene TRBV28; D possibly corresponds to TRBD1 (6 bases). Per germline, CDR1 MDHEN and CDR2 SYDVKM. V was shortened by 1 base and J by 2 bases, with 12 bases between the two germline ends. This CDR3 comprises 15 residues. The CDR3 nucleotides are TGTGCCAGCAGTTTATCCTATTCAGGGGCCTACGAGCAGTACTTC. Its translation: CASSLSYSGAYEQYF.

The chain recombines TRBV7-8 with TRBJ1-5; weak D call: TRBD1 (5 bases). CDR1 and CDR2 from the germline V gene are SGHVS and FQNEAQ. The CDR3 length is 13 residues. V gave up 5 bases and J gave up 6 bases, with 11 bases separating them. The CDR3 nucleotides are TGTGCCAGCAGCCTCAGGGTGAGTCAGCCCCAGCATTTT. It translates to CASSLRVSQPQHF.

The CDR3 sequence: CSVELWVGGGEQYF. The CDR3 region has the DNA TGCAGCGTTGAACTATGGGTCGGGGGGGGAGAGCAGTACTTC. This chain links TRBV29-1 with TRBJ2-7, with 8 bases lining up with TRBD2. Germline V gives CDR1 SQVTM, CDR2 ANQGSEA. J gave up 7 bases and V 2 bases, and 10 bases lay outside the gene matches. The CDR3 covers 14 residues.

This clone has only a few counts. This sequence joins TRBV7-2 and TRBJ2-1; a weak D match, TRBD2 (5 bases). CDR1 is SGHTA and CDR2 is FQGNSA in the germline V gene. The length of the CDR3 is 14 residues. V was clipped by 1 base and J by 8 bases, with 12 bases between them. The CDR3 loop reads CASSLDPSKHEQFF. CDR3 nucleotide sequence: TGTGCCAGCAGCTTAGACCCTAGCAAACATGAGCAGTTCTTC. Full variable domain (rest looked up from reference TRBV7-2 and TRBJ2-1): GAGVSQSPSNKVTEKGKDVELRCDPISGHTALYWYRQSLGQGLEFLIYFQGNSAPDKSGLPSDRFSAERTGGSVSTLTIQRTQQEDSAVYLCASSLDPSKHEQFFGPGTRLTVL.

A remark on this clone: At one end, the junction sequence differs from germline, possibly due to a read error. This chain uses TRBV15 with TRBJ2-2; 12 bases are a match to TRBD2. The CDR3 length is 17 residues. CDR1 is LNHNV and CDR2 is YYDKDF in the germline V gene (reference sequence). For the CDR3, the DNA is TGTGCCACCAGCAGAGACCGGACTAGCGGGAACATCGGGGAGCTGTTTTTT. Translation: CATSRDRTSGNIGELFF.

About this clone itself: No conserved phenylalanine or tryptophan ends this CDR3, so it is likely a read error. The rearrangement links TRBV19 to TRBJ1-5; D ambiguous. The CDR3 sequence is 15 residues long. V was shortened by 5 bases and J by 3 bases, with 14 bases between the two germline ends. Per the germline V gene, CDR1 is LNHDA and CDR2 is SQIVND (reference sequence). This chain's CDR3 is CASSSGLPANQPQHL. The CDR3 nucleotides are TGTGCCAGTAGTTCTGGACTCCCTGCCAATCAGCCCCAGCATCTT.

This chain uses TRBV27 with TRBJ2-1, with TRBD2 matching over 11 bases. Germline lookup yields CDR1 MNHEY and CDR2 SMNVEV (reference sequence). This CDR3 contains 15 residues. V lost 6 bases and J lost 5; bases outside the gene matches: 6. The CDR3 DNA follows: TGTGCCAGCAGCCTAACTAGCGGGAGTAACAATGAGCAGTTCTTC. Translated: CASSLTSGSNNEQFF.

The chain couples TRBV18 to TRBJ2-2; 7 bases map to TRBD1. This CDR3 has 13 residues. V trimming: 3 bases; J trimming: 8 bases; junction bases outside the gene matches: 3. Germline-derived CDR1 and CDR2 are KGHSH and LQKENI. In DNA, the CDR3 is TGTGCCAGCTCACCTACAGGGGATGGGGAGCTGTTTTTT. Protein: CASSPTGDGELFF.

This chain joins TRBV5-3 and TRBJ1-1, with D maybe TRBD1 (5 bases). TRBV5-3 is an ORF; its function is uncertain. V lost 3 bases and J 5 bases, leaving 17 bases between the germline ends. This CDR3 has 15 amino acids. CDR3 amino acids: CARSSAGGVETEAFF. In DNA, the CDR3 is TGTGCCAGAAGCTCCGCCGGGGGAGTGGAAACTGAAGCTTTCTTT.

This chain links TRBV6-4 with TRBJ1-1; D possibly corresponds to TRBD1 (6 bases). The CDR3 sequence is 12 residues long. CDR1 is MRHNA, CDR2 SNTAGT, per germline. Trimming left V 0 bases short and J 10 bases short, with 9 bases between. CDR3 nucleotide sequence: TGTGCCAGCAGTGACTCGGCAGGGGCAGCTTTCTTT. This codes for CASSDSAGAAFF.

The chain links TRBV27 to TRBJ2-6; TRBD2 agrees at 12 bases. CDR3 length equals 17 residues. The V and J ends lost 5 bases and 0 bases, in that order; junction bases with no gene match: 2. Germline V lookup: CDR1 MNHEY, CDR2 SMNVEV (reference sequence). DNA for the CDR3: TGTGCCAGCAGTGTACTAGCGGGGGGCTCTGGGGCCAACGTCCTGACTTTC. The encoded protein is CASSVLAGGSGANVLTF.

The chain combines TRBV5-4 with TRBJ2-5; 13 bases fit TRBD2. CDR1 is SGHNT and CDR2 is YYREEE in the germline V gene (reference sequence). This CDR3 spans 15 amino acids. Trimming removed 4 bases from V and 5 bases from J; junction bases left unmatched: 5. The CDR3 here is CASSVALAGGETQYF. The DNA for the CDR3 is TGTGCCAGCAGCGTAGCACTAGCGGGAGGGGAGACCCAGTACTTC. The entire variable domain, with the rest obtained from reference TRBV5-4 and TRBJ2-5, is as follows: ETGVTQSPTHLIKTRGQQVTLRCSSQSGHNTVSWYQQALGQGPQFIFQYYREEENGRGNFPPRFSGLQFPNYSSELNVNALELDDSALYLCASSVALAGGETQYFGPGTRLLVL.

The chain is built from TRBV6-5 and TRBJ2-1; D is possibly TRBD1 (6 bases). This CDR3 comprises 15 residues. Per germline, CDR1 MNHEY and CDR2 SVGAGI. With 6 bases removed from V and 2 bases from J, the gap between germline ends came to 14 bases. CDR3 sequence (DNA): TGTGCCAGCAGATTCAACAGGGAGCCCTACAATGAGCAGTTCTTC. It is translated as CASRFNREPYNEQFF.

V is TRBV11-2 and J is TRBJ2-2, with 8 bases lining up with TRBD1. Trimming cost V 5 bases and J 7 bases; bases outside gene matches: 12. The CDR3 is 16 amino acids. Looked up from germline, CDR1 is SGHAT and CDR2 is FQNNGV. CDR3 bases: TGTGCCAGCAGCGGGCAGCCAGGGGGCTTGGGCGGGGAGCTGTTTTTT. Translation: CASSGQPGGLGGELFF.

The V and J genes are TRBV11-2 and TRBJ2-1; TRBD1 matches at 7 bases. J was trimmed by 8 bases and V by 1 base; bases with no gene match: 5. Germline V lookup: CDR1 SGHAT, CDR2 FQNNGV. This CDR3 is built from 14 residues. The CDR3 bases are TGTGCCAGCAGCTTAGTACAGGGGTCGGATGAGCAGTTCTTC. This codes for CASSLVQGSDEQFF.

V usage is TRBV10-1 and J usage is TRBJ2-1, with 9 bases fitting TRBD1. CDR1 is WNHNN and CDR2 is SYGVQD in the germline V gene (reference sequence). V lost 0 bases to trimming and J lost 7 bases; unmatched junction nucleotides: 1. CDR3 length equals 14 residues. The CDR3, as DNA: TGCGCCAGCAGTGAGTCGGGGACAGGGAATGAGCAGTTCTTC. This sequence encodes CASSESGTGNEQFF.

The J gene is TRBJ2-1, the V gene TRBV20-1; D is ambiguous. The V gene lost 3 bases and the J gene lost 6 bases, with 6 bases spanning the gap. CDR1 and CDR2 (germline): DFQATT, SNEGSKA (reference sequence). The CDR3 covers 11 residues. The CDR3 sequence: CSASQVNEQFF. The CDR3 DNA reads TGCAGTGCTAGTCAGGTCAATGAGCAGTTCTTC.

The V gene is TRBV9, the J gene TRBJ1-2; maybe TRBD1 (6 bases). The germline gives CDR1 SGDLS, CDR2 YYNGEE. The CDR3 sequence is 14 residues long. With 2 bases removed from V and 3 bases from J, the gap between germline ends came to 11 bases. The CDR3 bases are TGTGCCAGCAGCGTCTCAGGGGCGGACTATGGCTACACCTTC. Translation: CASSVSGADYGYTF.